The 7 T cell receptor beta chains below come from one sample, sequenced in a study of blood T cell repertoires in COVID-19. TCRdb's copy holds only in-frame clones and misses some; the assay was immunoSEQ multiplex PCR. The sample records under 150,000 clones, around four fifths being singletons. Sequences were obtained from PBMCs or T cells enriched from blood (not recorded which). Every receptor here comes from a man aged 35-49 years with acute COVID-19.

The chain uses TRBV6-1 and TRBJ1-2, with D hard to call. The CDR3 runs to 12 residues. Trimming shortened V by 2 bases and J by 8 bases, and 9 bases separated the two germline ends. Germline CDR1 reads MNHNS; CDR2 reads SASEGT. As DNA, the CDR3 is TGTGCCAGCAGTGAATGGGAGGGAGGCTACACCTTC. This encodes CASSEWEGGYTF.

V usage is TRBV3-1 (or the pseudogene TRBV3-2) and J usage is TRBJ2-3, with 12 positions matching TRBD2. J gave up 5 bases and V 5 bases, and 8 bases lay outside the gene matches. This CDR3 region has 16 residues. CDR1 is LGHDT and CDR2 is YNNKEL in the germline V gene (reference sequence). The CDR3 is CASSTLAGGPGDTQYF. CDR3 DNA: TGTGCCAGCAGCACCCTAGCGGGGGGGCCCGGAGATACGCAGTATTTT.

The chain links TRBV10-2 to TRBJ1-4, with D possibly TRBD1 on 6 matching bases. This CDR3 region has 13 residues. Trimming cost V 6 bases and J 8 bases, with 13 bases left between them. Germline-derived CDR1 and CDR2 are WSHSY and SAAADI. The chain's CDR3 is CASRSRGFEKLFF. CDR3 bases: TGCGCCAGCAGATCCAGGGGTTTCGAAAAACTGTTTTTT.

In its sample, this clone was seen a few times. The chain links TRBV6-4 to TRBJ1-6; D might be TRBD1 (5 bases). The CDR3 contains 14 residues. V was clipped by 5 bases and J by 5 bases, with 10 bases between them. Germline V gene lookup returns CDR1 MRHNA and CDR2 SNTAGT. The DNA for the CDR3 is TGTGCCAGCAGTAGGGGCGCCGATAATTCACCCCTCCACTTT. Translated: CASSRGADNSPLHF.

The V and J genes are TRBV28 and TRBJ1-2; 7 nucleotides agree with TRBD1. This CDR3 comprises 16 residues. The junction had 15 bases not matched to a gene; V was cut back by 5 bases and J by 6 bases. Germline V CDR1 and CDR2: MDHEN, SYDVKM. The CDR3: CASSTSGTAVIHGYTF. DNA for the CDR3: TGTGCCAGCAGTACGTCCGGGACAGCGGTTATTCATGGCTACACCTTC.

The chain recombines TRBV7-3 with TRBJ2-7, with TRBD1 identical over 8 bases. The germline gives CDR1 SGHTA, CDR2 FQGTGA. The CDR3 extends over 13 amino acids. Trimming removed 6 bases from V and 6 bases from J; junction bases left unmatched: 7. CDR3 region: CASRDREVGEQYF. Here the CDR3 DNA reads TGTGCCAGCAGGGACAGGGAAGTGGGCGAGCAGTACTTC.

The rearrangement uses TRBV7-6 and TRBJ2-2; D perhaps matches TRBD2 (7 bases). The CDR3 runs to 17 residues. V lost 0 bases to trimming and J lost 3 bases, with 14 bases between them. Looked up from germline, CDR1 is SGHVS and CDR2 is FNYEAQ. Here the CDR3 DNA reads TGTGCCAGCAGCTTAGCAGGGGGGGGACCGGACACCGGGGAGCTGTTTTTT. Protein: CASSLAGGGPDTGELFF.